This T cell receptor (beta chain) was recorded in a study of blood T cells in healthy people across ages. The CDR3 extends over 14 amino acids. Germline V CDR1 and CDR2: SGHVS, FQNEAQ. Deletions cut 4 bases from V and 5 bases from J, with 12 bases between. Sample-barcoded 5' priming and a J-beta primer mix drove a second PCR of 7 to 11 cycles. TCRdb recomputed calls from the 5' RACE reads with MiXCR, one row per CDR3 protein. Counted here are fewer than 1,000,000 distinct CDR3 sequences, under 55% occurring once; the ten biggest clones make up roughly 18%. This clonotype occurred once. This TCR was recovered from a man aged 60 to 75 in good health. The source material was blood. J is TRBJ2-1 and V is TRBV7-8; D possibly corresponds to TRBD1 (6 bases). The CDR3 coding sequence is TGTGCCAGCAGCTGGCGACAGGCTAACAATGAGCAGTTCTTC. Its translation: CASSWRQANNEQFF.